This TCR beta chain derives from a study of T-cell reconstitution after alpha-beta-depleted transplantation in children. Unique molecular identifiers were built into the TCRbeta library. Each CDR3 protein gets one entry after TCRdb re-called the PCR reads with MiXCR. The sample has 250,000 to 350,000 distinct CDR3 sequences; roughly 9.5% are singletons. The CDR3 has 15 residues. The ends were cut back, 6 bases at V and 1 base at J, with 14 bases in the middle. Sequenced material: PBMCs from the stem cell graft donor, taken from the stem cell graft. The source of this sequence is a human donor who donated a stem cell graft to a child with SCID. The genes are TRBV12-3 or TRBV12-4 and TRBJ2-3; unclear D gene. In nucleotides, the CDR3 is TGTGCCAGCAGAACCCTAGATGGGGGCACAGATACGCAGTATTTT. This encodes CASRTLDGGTDTQYF.